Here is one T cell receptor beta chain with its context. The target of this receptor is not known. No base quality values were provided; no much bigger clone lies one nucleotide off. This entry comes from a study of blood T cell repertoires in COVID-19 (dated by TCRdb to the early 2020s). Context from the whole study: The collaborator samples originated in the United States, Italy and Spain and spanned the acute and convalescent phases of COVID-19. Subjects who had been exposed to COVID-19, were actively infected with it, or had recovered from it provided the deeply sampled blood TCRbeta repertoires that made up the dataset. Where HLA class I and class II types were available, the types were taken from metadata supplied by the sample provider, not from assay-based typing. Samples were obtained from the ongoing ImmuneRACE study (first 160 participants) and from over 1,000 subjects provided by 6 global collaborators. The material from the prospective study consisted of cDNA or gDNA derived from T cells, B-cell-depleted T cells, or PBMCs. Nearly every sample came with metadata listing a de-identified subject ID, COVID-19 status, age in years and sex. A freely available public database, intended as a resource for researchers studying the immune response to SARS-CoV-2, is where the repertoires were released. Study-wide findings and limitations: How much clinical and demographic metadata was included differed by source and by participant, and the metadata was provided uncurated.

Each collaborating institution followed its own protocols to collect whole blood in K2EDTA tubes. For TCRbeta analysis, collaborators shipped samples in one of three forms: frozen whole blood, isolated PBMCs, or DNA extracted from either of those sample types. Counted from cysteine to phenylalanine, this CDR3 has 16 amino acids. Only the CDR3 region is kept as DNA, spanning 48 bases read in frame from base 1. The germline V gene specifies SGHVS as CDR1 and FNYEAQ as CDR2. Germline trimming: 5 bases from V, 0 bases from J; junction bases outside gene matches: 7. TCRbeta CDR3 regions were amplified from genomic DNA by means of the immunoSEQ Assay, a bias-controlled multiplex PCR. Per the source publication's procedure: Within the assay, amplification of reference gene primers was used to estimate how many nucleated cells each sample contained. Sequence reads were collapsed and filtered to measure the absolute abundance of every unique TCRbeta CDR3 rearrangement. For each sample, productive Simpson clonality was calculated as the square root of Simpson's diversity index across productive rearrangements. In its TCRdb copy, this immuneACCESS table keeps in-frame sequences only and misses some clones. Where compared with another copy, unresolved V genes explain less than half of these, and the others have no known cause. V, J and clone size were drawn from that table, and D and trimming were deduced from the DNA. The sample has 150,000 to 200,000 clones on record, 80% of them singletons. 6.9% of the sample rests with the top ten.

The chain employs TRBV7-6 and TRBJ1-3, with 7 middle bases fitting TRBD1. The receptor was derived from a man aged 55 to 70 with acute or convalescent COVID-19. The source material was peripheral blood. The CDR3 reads CASSPTGRSSGNTIYF. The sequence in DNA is TGTGCCAGCAGCCCGACAGGGAGGTCCTCTGGAAACACCATATATTTT.